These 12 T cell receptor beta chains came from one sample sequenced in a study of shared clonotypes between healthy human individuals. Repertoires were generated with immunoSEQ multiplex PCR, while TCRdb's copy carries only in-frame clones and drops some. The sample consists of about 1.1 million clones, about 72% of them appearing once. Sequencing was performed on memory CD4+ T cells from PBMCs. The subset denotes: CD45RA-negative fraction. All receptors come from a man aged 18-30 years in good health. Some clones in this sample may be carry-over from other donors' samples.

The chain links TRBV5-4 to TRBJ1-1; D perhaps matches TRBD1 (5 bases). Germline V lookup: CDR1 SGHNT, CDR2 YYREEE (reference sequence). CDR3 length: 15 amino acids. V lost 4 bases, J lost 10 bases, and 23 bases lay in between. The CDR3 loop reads CASSGGGGVRNGAFF. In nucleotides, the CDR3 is TGTGCCAGCAGCGGGGGTGGAGGGGTGAGAAATGGAGCTTTCTTT.

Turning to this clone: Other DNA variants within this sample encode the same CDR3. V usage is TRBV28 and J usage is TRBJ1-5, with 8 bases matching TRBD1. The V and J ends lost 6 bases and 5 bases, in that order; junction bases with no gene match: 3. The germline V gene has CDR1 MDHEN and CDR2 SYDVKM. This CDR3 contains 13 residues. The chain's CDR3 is CASRQGADQPQHF. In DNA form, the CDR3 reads TGTGCCAGCAGGCAGGGGGCTGATCAGCCCCAGCATTTT.

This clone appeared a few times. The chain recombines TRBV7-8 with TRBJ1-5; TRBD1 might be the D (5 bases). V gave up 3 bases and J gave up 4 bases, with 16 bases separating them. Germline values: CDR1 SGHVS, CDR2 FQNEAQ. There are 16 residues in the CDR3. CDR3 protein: CASSLGLGRPNQPQHF. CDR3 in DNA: TGTGCCAGCAGCTTGGGACTGGGCAGGCCGAATCAGCCCCAGCATTTT.

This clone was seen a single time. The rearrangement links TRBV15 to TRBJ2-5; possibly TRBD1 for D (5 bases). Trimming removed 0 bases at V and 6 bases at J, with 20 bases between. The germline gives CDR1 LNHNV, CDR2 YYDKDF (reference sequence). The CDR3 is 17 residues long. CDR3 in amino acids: CATSRDAAVRRAQTQYF. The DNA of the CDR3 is TGTGCCACCAGCAGAGATGCCGCCGTCCGCAGGGCACAGACCCAGTACTTC.

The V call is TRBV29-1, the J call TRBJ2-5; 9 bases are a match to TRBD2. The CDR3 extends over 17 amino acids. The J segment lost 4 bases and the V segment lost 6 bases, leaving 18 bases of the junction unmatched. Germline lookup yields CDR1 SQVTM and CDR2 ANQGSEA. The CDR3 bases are TGCAGCGTCAAGGGTAGCGGGAGCATTGTTAGGGGAGAGACCCAGTACTTC. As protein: CSVKGSGSIVRGETQYF.

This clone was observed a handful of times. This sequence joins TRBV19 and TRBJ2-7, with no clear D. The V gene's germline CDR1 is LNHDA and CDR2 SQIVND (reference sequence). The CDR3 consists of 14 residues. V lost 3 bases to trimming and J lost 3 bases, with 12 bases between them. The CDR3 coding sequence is TGTGCCAGTAGTATCCCGGGCCCCAACTACGAGCAGTACTTC. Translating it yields CASSIPGPNYEQYF.

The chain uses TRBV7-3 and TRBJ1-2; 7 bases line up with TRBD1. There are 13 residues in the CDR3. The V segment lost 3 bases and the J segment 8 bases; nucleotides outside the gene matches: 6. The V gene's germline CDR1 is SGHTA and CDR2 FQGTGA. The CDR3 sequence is CASSLTGSNGYTF. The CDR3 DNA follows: TGTGCCAGCAGCTTGACAGGGTCGAACGGCTACACCTTC.

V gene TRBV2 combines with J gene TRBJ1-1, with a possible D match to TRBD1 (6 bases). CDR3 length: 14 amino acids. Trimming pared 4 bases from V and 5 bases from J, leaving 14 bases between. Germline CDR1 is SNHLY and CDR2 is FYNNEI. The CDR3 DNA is TGTGCCAGCAGTGGGCCAGGGGTCGAGACTGAAGCTTTCTTT. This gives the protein CASSGPGVETEAFF.

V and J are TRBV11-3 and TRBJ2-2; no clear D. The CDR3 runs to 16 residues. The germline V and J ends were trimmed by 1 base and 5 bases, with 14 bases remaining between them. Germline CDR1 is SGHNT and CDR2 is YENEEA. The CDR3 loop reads CASSLGGGSLTGELFF. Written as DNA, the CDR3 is TGTGCCAGCAGCTTAGGTGGTGGGTCTCTAACCGGGGAGCTGTTTTTT.

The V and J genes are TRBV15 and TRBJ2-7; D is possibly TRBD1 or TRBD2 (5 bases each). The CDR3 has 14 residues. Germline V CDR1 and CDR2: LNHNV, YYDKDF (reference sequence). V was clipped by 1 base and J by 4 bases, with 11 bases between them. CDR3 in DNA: TGTGCCACCAGCAGAGGAGGGGTAGGGTACGAGCAGTACTTC. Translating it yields CATSRGGVGYEQYF.

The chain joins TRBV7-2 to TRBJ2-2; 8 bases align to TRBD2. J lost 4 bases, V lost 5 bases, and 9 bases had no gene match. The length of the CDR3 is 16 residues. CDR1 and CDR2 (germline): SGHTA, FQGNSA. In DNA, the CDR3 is TGTGCCAGCAGCCTACATCGACTAGCGACCACCGGGGAGCTGTTTTTT. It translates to CASSLHRLATTGELFF.

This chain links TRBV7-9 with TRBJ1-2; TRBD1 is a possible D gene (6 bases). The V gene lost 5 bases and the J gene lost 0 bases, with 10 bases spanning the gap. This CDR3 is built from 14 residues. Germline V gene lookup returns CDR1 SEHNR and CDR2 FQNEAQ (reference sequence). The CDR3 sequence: CASSRRGANYGYTF. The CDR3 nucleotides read TGTGCCAGCAGCCGGAGGGGGGCTAACTATGGCTACACCTTC.